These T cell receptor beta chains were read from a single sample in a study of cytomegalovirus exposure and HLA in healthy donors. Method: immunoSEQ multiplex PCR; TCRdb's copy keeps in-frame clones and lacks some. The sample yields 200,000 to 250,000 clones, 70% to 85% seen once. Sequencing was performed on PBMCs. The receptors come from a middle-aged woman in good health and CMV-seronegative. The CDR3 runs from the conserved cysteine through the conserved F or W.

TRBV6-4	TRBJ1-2	CASRQQGTEGYTF
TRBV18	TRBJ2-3	CASSQDRGSDTQYF
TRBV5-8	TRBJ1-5	CASSLEATGMGQPQHF
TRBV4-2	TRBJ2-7	CASSPGFGYEQYF
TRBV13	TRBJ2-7	CASSLAGDGVEQYF
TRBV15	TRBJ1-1	CATSRVKRAAGTEAFF
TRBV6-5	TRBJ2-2	CASSYIQGGPGELFF
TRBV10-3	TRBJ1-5	CASDPNGQGGNQPQHF
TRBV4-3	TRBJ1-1	CASSPRLATNTEAFF
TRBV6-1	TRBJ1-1	CASSSKGGTEAFF
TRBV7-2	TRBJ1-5	CASSLGGQGPQPQHF
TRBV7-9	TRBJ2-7	CASSSSGGGLYEQYF
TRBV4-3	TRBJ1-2	CASSSGPGPGYGYTF
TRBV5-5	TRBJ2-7	CASSLGPGSYEQYF
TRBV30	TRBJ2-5	CAWAGLQETQYF
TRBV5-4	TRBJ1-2	CASSTRDRLYGYTF
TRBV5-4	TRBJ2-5	CASSLAGSETQYF
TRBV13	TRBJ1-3	CASSQTGGGNTIYF
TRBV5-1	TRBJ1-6	CASSRDSSYNSPLHF
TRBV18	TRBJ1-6	CASSEIGTDNSPLHF
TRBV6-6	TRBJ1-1	CASGQGILAEAFF
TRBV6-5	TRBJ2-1	CASSYYPPGEQFF
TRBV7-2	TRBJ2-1	CASSLVPSSYNEQFF
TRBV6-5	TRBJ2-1	CASSHGTANEQFF
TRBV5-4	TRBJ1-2	CASRPGLAPGGYTF
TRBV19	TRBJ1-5	CASSPGQRGGWQPQHF
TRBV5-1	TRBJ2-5	CASSPGTQETQYF
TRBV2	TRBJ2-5	CASSLEPGQRSQYF
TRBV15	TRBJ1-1	CATSRDGRTEAFF
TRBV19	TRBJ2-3	CASSTSGGAADTQYF
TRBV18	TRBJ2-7	CASSLQTGAEQYF
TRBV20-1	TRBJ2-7	CSASPGSEQYF
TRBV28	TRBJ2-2	CASETSGGPVTGELFF
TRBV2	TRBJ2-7	CASSGTGDEQYF
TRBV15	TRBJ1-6	CATSRDLGPLHF
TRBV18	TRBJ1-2	CASSPIQAYGGYTF
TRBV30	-	CAWGDKYRGYEQYF
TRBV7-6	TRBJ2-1	CASSPLPSSYNEQFF
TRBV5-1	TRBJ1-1	CASSAGDTEAFF
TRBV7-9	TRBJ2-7	CASSSTWTGGYEQYF
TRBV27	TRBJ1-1	CASGGLGVTEAFF
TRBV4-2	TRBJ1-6	CASSLDTQGNSPLHF
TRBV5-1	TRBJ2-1	CASSTPGVEQFF
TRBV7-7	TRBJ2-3	CASSLTSGSTDTQYF
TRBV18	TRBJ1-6	CASSPIPGQGNSPLHF
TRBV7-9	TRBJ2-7	CASSSLGYEQYF